Sequencing of this T cell receptor (beta chain) was carried out in a study of ipilimumab plus nivolumab after autologous stem cell transplantation. Study at large: The DLBCL group included primary refractory and relapsed cases.

Germline lookup yields CDR1 SGHAT and CDR2 FQNNGV. Unmatched junction bases numbered 8, after V lost 5 bases and J lost 6 bases. CDR3 length equals 14 residues. Sequencing used immunoSEQ multiplex PCR; TCRdb keeps in-frame clones, though not all of them. The table records some 87,000 clones, 83% of them present only once. Checkpoint therapy with ipilimumab 1 mg/kg began 14 to 28 days after transplant. Sequenced material: PBMCs, taken in a trial of ipilimumab plus nivolumab as post-transplant consolidation. This chain uses TRBV11-2 with TRBJ1-1; 8 nucleotides align to TRBD1. The origin of this receptor is a male donor with diffuse large B-cell lymphoma. The CDR3 bases are TGTGCCAGCAGCACAGGACAGGGCGGCGCTGAAGCTTTCTTT. Protein product: CASSTGQGGAEAFF.